The 5 T cell receptor beta chains in this list originate from one sample, sequenced in a study of blood T cell repertoires in COVID-19. Libraries were prepared by immunoSEQ multiplex PCR; TCRdb keeps only in-frame clonotypes and omits some of them. Of tens of thousands of clones listed, approximately 82% were seen once; the top ten hold 20% to 25%. Sequencing used peripheral blood. Receptors were obtained from a woman in her forties or fifties with acute or convalescent COVID-19.

The V gene is TRBV15, the J gene TRBJ1-5, with D possibly being TRBD1 (5 bases). This CDR3 spans 15 amino acids. The germline V gene has CDR1 LNHNV and CDR2 YYDKDF (reference sequence). V was pared by 0 bases and J by 6 bases, with 12 bases between. CDR3 amino acids: CATSRELGGSQPQHF. The CDR3 DNA follows: TGTGCCACCAGCAGAGAGTTGGGGGGGAGTCAGCCCCAGCATTTT.

The rearrangement joins TRBV10-3 to TRBJ2-3; D call uncertain. The germline V gene has CDR1 ENHRY and CDR2 SYGVKD. Trimming removed 10 bases at V and 2 bases at J, with 13 bases between. The CDR3 covers 13 residues. The CDR3 loop is CATNIPSTDTQYF. The CDR3 DNA reads as TGTGCCACCAACATCCCGTCCACAGATACGCAGTATTTT.

This sequence joins TRBV5-4 and TRBJ2-1; D gene unclear. The CDR3 loop spans 18 amino acids. Germline V lookup: CDR1 SGHNT, CDR2 YYREEE (reference sequence). Trimming removed 4 bases at V and 4 bases at J, with 24 bases between. CDR3 region: CASSDPTATSGVYNEQFF. The CDR3, as DNA: TGTGCCAGCAGCGACCCGACCGCAACGTCTGGAGTATACAATGAGCAGTTCTTC.

The chain is built from TRBV27 and TRBJ2-2; D might be TRBD1 (6 bases). Germline assignment: CDR1 MNHEY and CDR2 SMNVEV (reference sequence). CDR3 size: 13 residues. The germline V and J ends were trimmed by 5 bases and 7 bases, with 11 bases remaining between them. The CDR3 is CASSTQGIGELFF. DNA of the CDR3: TGTGCCAGCAGTACACAGGGTATCGGGGAGCTGTTTTTT.

V and J are TRBV5-1 and TRBJ2-1, with D possibly TRBD1 on 6 matching bases. V dropped 0 bases and J dropped 2 bases, with 9 bases sitting between them. This CDR3 spans 15 amino acids. Germline V gives CDR1 SGHRS, CDR2 YFSETQ. This CDR3 reads CASSLAGDPYNEQFF. In DNA, the CDR3 is TGCGCCAGCAGCTTGGCAGGGGACCCCTACAATGAGCAGTTCTTC.